This passage covers 21 T cell receptor beta chains from one sample sequenced in a study of blood T cell repertoires in COVID-19. The assay was immunoSEQ multiplex PCR, and TCRdb's table has in-frame clones only and misses some. This sample has roughly 100,000 clones; around 87% occur once, and the top ten carry approximately 5.4%. The sequenced sample consisted of peripheral blood. The receptor source for this set is a woman aged 45-65 years with COVID-19, enrolled during active disease.

The chain couples TRBV2 to TRBJ1-6; no clear D gene. Trimming took off 5 bases at V and 4 bases at J, with 15 bases between the two ends. CDR3 size: 16 residues. Germline V lookup: CDR1 SNHLY, CDR2 FYNNEI. CDR3 coding DNA: TGTGCCAGCAGTCGGTCTCCGCCCCTTTATAATTCACCCCTCCACTTT. It specifies CASSRSPPLYNSPLHF.

The chain employs TRBV5-1 and TRBJ1-2, with 8 bases that match TRBD1. V shed 3 bases and J 4 bases; nucleotides not matched to a gene: 5. This CDR3 is built from 14 residues. From germline, CDR1 is SGHRS and CDR2 YFSETQ. The CDR3 is CASSSQGAAYGYTF. The DNA of the CDR3 is TGCGCCAGCAGCTCTCAGGGGGCGGCCTATGGCTACACCTTC. Based on the CDR3 plus reference TRBV5-1 and TRBJ1-2, the full variable domain is KAGVTQTPRYLIKTRGQQVTLSCSPISGHRSVSWYQQTPGQGLQFLFEYFSETQRNKGNFPGRFSGRQFSNSRSEMNVSTLELGDSALYLCASSSQGAAYGYTFGSGTRLTVV.

The chain is built from TRBV7-2 and TRBJ2-7; 11 positions agree with TRBD2. CDR1 SGHTA and CDR2 FQGNSA come from the germline V gene. This CDR3 has 16 residues. The V and J ends lost 0 bases and 3 bases, in that order; junction bases with no gene match: 4. The DNA of the CDR3 is TGTGCCAGCAGCTTAGCTAGCGGGGGGGGTATCTACGAGCAGTACTTC. It is translated as CASSLASGGGIYEQYF.

This sequence joins TRBV1 and TRBJ2-3; the DNA was not compared with TRBD2, the D call given in the table. TRBV1 is shown as a pseudogene. The CDR3 has 18 amino acids. The CDR3 nucleotides are TGCACCAGCAGCCATCACCCGGGACTAGCGGGGTACACAGATACGCAGTATTTT. Its translation is CTSSHHPGLAGYTDTQYF.

The J gene is TRBJ2-1, the V gene TRBV7-2; perhaps TRBD1 as D (6 bases). The CDR3 spans 14 residues. Germline V lookup: CDR1 SGHTA, CDR2 FQGNSA. Trimming stripped 1 base from V and 15 bases from J, with 19 bases between. CDR3 sequence reads: CASSLGGWLGGAFF. The CDR3 DNA reads as TGTGCCAGCAGCTTAGGAGGGTGGCTAGGGGGAGCGTTCTTC.

The chain employs TRBV3-1 (or the pseudogene TRBV3-2) and TRBJ2-5; 12 nucleotides match TRBD2. V dropped 6 bases and J dropped 5; count of bases not matched to a gene: 10. The V gene's germline CDR1 is LGHDT and CDR2 YNNKEL (reference sequence). CDR3 length: 16 amino acids. The CDR3 spells CASRSSSGGAFETQYF. Here the CDR3 DNA reads TGTGCCAGCAGAAGCTCTAGCGGGGGGGCCTTTGAGACCCAGTACTTC.

The rearrangement uses TRBV12-3 or TRBV12-4 and TRBJ1-2; no reliable D call. The CDR3 sequence is 13 residues long. V lost 6 bases, J lost 2 bases, and 10 bases lay in between. The CDR3 nucleotides read TGTGCCAGCAGCCTCCTAAGCAACTATGGCTACACCTTC. It is translated as CASSLLSNYGYTF.

This clone was counted a few times. The chain has TRBV6-5 and TRBJ1-5, with 7 positions matching TRBD1. Trimming took 5 bases from V and 5 from J; bases not matched to a gene: 9. In germline, CDR1 is MNHEY, CDR2 SVGAGI. This CDR3 is built from 15 residues. CDR3: CASSMWTGEDQPQHF. In nucleotides, the CDR3 is TGTGCCAGCAGTATGTGGACAGGTGAGGATCAGCCCCAGCATTTT.

CDR3 sequence: CASSAAGTSGGAWNEQFF. CDR3 nucleotides: TGTGCCAGCAGCGCAGCAGGGACTAGCGGGGGGGCGTGGAATGAGCAGTTCTTC. The chain carries TRBV5-8 and TRBJ2-1, with 16 bases identical to TRBD2. The V gene's germline CDR1 is SGHTS and CDR2 YDEGEE. This CDR3 contains 18 residues. V trimming: 4 bases; J trimming: 7 bases; junction bases outside the gene matches: 11.

This chain joins TRBV11-3 and TRBJ2-7; TRBD1 aligns across 10 bases. Per the germline V gene, CDR1 is SGHNT and CDR2 is YENEEA. V dropped 0 bases and J dropped 5; count of bases not matched to a gene: 10. CDR3 length: 17 residues. CDR3 loop: CASSLDYRDRGFDEQYF. CDR3 sequence (DNA): TGTGCCAGCAGCTTAGATTACCGGGACAGGGGCTTCGACGAGCAGTACTTC.

The rearrangement joins TRBV10-3 to TRBJ1-3, with 7 bases aligning to TRBD1. J gave up 3 bases and V 10 bases, and 6 bases lay outside the gene matches. Germline assignment: CDR1 ENHRY and CDR2 SYGVKD. The CDR3 length is 13 residues. CDR3: CASTGVDGNTIYF. CDR3 sequence (DNA): TGTGCCAGTACAGGGGTTGATGGAAACACCATATATTTT.

This chain links TRBV24-1 with TRBJ1-3, with 8 bases matching TRBD1. The CDR3 totals 16 residues. The germline gives CDR1 KGHDR, CDR2 SFDVKD. The J segment lost 4 bases and the V segment lost 3 bases, leaving 7 bases of the junction unmatched. CDR3 residues: CATSDPGQASGNTIYF. The CDR3 bases are TGTGCCACCAGTGATCCGGGACAGGCGTCGGGAAACACCATATATTTT.

This chain uses TRBV18 with TRBJ2-7; tentative D call: TRBD2 (6 bases). V gave up 3 bases and J gave up 6 bases, with 9 bases separating them. Germline assignment: CDR1 KGHSH and CDR2 LQKENI. The CDR3 extends over 12 amino acids. In nucleotides, the CDR3 is TGTGCCAGCTCACCGGGGGGAGCCGAGCAGTACTTC. Residues: CASSPGGAEQYF.

The chain employs TRBV18 and TRBJ2-1, with D perhaps TRBD1 (6 bases). The V gene lost 8 bases and the J gene lost 10 bases, with 18 bases spanning the gap. CDR3 size: 13 residues. CDR1 is KGHSH, CDR2 LQKENI, per germline. In nucleotides, the CDR3 is TGTGCCAGCGGGGCCGGACAGCAGAGAGAGCAGTTCTTC. Protein: CASGAGQQREQFF.

This chain links TRBV2 with TRBJ2-1; 8 positions match TRBD2. This CDR3 spans 15 amino acids. CDR1 is SNHLY, CDR2 FYNNEI, per germline. Losses at the gene ends were 6 bases for V and 5 bases for J; bases not matched to a gene: 9. The CDR3 region has the DNA TGTGCCAGCAGAATTCGCGGGGGGACGGACAATGAGCAGTTCTTC. This gives the protein CASRIRGGTDNEQFF.

The rearrangement uses TRBV28 and TRBJ2-7, with D hard to call. CDR1 and CDR2 (germline): MDHEN, SYDVKM. V lost 5 bases to trimming and J lost 2 bases, with 16 bases between them. This CDR3 contains 15 residues. CDR3 region: CASSPAWNGAYEQYF. CDR3 nucleotide sequence: TGTGCCAGCAGTCCCGCGTGGAACGGAGCCTACGAGCAGTACTTC.

The V call is TRBV10-1, the J call TRBJ2-5; D is unclear. The CDR3 is 13 residues long. Trimming left V 0 bases short and J 7 bases short, with 9 bases between. The germline CDR1 and CDR2 sequences are WNHNN and SYGVQD (reference sequence). CDR3 residues: CASSESPGGTQYF. In DNA, the CDR3 is TGCGCCAGCAGTGAGTCTCCCGGCGGGACCCAGTACTTC.

The chain combines TRBV11-2 with TRBJ2-1; D remains ambiguous. Trimming took 1 base from V and 10 from J, leaving 8 bases between them. From germline, CDR1 is SGHAT and CDR2 FQNNGV. The CDR3 covers 12 residues. As DNA, the CDR3 is TGTGCCAGCAGCTTAGCCCCTATAGAGCAGTTCTTC. Translating it yields CASSLAPIEQFF. The full variable domain, completed using reference TRBV11-2 and TRBJ2-1, is EAGVAQSPRYKIIEKRQSVAFWCNPISGHATLYWYQQILGQGPKLLIQFQNNGVVDDSQLPKDRFSAERLKGVDSTLKIQPAKLEDSAVYLCASSLAPIEQFFGPGTRLTVL.

As to this clone: The germline gene is not matched at one end of the junction; a read error may be the cause. V and J are TRBV10-3 and TRBJ1-5; 7 bases match TRBD1. The length of the CDR3 is 16 residues. Looked up from germline, CDR1 is ENHRY and CDR2 is SYGVKD. The DNA for the CDR3 is TGTGCCAGCAGTGGGGCGGGGACAGTCCCCAATCAGCCCCAGCATTTT. Translation: CASSGAGTVPNQPQHF.

V is TRBV5-6 and J is TRBJ2-7, with a possible D match to TRBD2 (6 bases). The ends were cut back, 4 bases at V and 1 base at J, with 6 bases in the middle. CDR1 is SGHDT and CDR2 is YYEEEE in the germline V gene. This CDR3 is built from 12 residues. The CDR3 DNA reads TGTGCCAGCAGCCGGGAGTCCTACGAGCAGTACTTC. Translating gives CASSRESYEQYF.

This chain links TRBV3-1 (or the pseudogene TRBV3-2) with TRBJ1-4, with D possibly matching TRBD1 (6 bases). V dropped 3 bases and J dropped 3 bases, with 11 bases sitting between them. The germline V gene has CDR1 LGHDT and CDR2 YNNKEL (reference sequence). This CDR3 has 15 amino acids. The CDR3 reads CASSQSGVSNEKLFF. As DNA, the CDR3 is TGTGCCAGCAGCCAGTCAGGGGTTTCTAATGAAAAACTGTTTTTT.